This T cell receptor beta chain came from a study of T cells in Graves' hyperthyroidism and ophthalmopathy. Lactation, pregnancy, other autoimmune disease or uncontrolled infection led to exclusion of patients. Amplification of TCR beta CDR3 regions used RNA as the template. HTBI primers were used for first-round RT-PCR of the TCR CDR3. TCRdb reanalysed the multiplex PCR reads using MiXCR and keeps one entry per CDR3 protein. The sample lists 660,000 or so distinct CDR3 sequences, around 20% seen once, with 34% in the top ten. Germline V gene lookup returns CDR1 ENHRY and CDR2 SYGVKD. This CDR3 contains 13 residues. Deletions cut 2 bases from V and 5 bases from J, with 9 bases between.

This TCR derives from a man aged 30 to 39 with Graves' ophthalmopathy. Material for sequencing was blood. V gene TRBV10-3 combines with J gene TRBJ1-1; D remains unclear. As DNA, the CDR3 is TGTGCCATCAGTGAGGGGGAGAGGACTGAAGCTTTCTTT. This encodes CAISEGERTEAFF.